The rows below give T cell receptor beta chains drawn from one sample of a study of metastatic and nonmetastatic thyroid tumors. TCRdb reassembled clones from the PCR reads with MiXCR. The sample holds some 60,000 clones; under 30% are singletons and the top ten take approximately 16%. Sequenced: blood. The receptors were sampled from a female donor with papillary thyroid cancer or a benign thyroid nodule (not recorded which). Some clones in this sample may be carry-over from other donors' samples. Both conserved end residues are part of each CDR3. The order of the fields is clone size, D gene, V gene, J gene, CDR3 protein, CDR3 DNA. D genes are given only for firm matches. Not every row has a clone size; where given, it reads once, few, many or a size class.

NA	NA	TRBV11-2	TRBJ2-3	CASSWKGRDADTQYF	TGTGCCAGCAGCTGGAAGGGGCGGGATGCAGATACGCAGTATTTT
NA	NA	TRBV7-9	TRBJ2-7	CASSFKDPGSYEQYF	TGTGCCAGCAGCTTCAAAGACCCCGGGTCCTACGAGCAGTACTTC
once	NA	TRBV7-3	TRBJ2-2	CASSLASGGGSTGELFF	TGTGCCAGCAGCCTGGCCAGCGGTGGGGGCTCCACCGGGGAGCTGTTTTTT
few	TRBD2	TRBV2	TRBJ2-3	CASSPTSGAADTQYF	TGTGCCAGCAGTCCCACTAGCGGGGCAGCAGATACGCAGTATTTT
NA	NA	TRBV12-3/TRBV12-4	TRBJ1-1	CASSLGGVKNTEAFF	TGTGCCAGCAGTTTAGGGGGGGTAAAGAACACTGAAGCTTTCTTT
few	NA	TRBV6-1	TRBJ1-5	CASTPGGEKQPQHF	TGTGCCAGCACCCCCGGGGGGGAAAAGCAGCCCCAGCATTTT
NA	TRBD1	TRBV5-1	TRBJ2-7	CASRSPDRGLNEQYF	TGCGCCAGCAGATCACCGGACAGGGGGCTCAACGAGCAGTACTTC
NA	TRBD2	TRBV5-1	TRBJ2-5	CASSKRGTSGKETQYF	TGCGCCAGCAGCAAGCGCGGGACTAGCGGCAAAGAGACCCAGTACTTC
few	NA	TRBV6-1	TRBJ2-7	CAKHKNFYEQYF	TGTGCCAAACATAAGAACTTCTACGAGCAGTACTTC
NA	NA	TRBV4-2	TRBJ1-2	CASRPPGVNYGYTF	TGTGCCAGCAGGCCCCCGGGAGTTAACTATGGCTACACCTTC
NA	TRBD2	TRBV19	TRBJ2-3	CASINLAVIADTQYF	TGTGCCAGTATTAATCTAGCGGTTATCGCAGATACGCAGTATTTT
NA	NA	TRBV2	TRBJ2-7	CASSEAVWGTFYEQYF	TGTGCCAGCAGTGAAGCGGTATGGGGGACCTTCTACGAGCAGTACTTC
NA	NA	TRBV7-2	TRBJ2-7	CASSLNIGATYEQYF	TGTGCCAGCAGCTTAAATATCGGGGCAACCTACGAGCAGTACTTC
NA	NA	TRBV29-1	TRBJ2-6	CSVPDRYQGANVLTF	TGCAGCGTACCTGATAGGTACCAAGGGGCCAACGTCCTGACTTTC
few	NA	TRBV14	TRBJ2-7	CASSQLRGSEQYF	TGTGCCAGCAGCCAACTCAGGGGTAGCGAGCAGTACTTC
few	TRBD1	TRBV11-3	TRBJ2-7	CASSRQGVMHEQYF	TGTGCCAGCAGTAGACAGGGGGTAATGCACGAGCAGTACTTC
once	NA	TRBV11-2	TRBJ2-3	CASILVRPYYTDTQYF	TGTGCCAGCATCTTAGTCAGGCCCTATTACACAGATACGCAGTATTTT
NA	TRBD1	TRBV28	TRBJ2-1	CASSPGTGGPEQFF	TGTGCCAGCAGTCCCGGGACAGGGGGCCCAGAGCAGTTCTTC
NA	NA	TRBV4-1	TRBJ2-5	CASSRETSQETQYF	TGCGCCAGCAGCCGGGAGACTAGCCAAGAGACCCAGTACTTC
once	TRBD1	TRBV4-1	TRBJ1-4	CASSRGTGGAFGELFF	TGCGCCAGCAGCCGAGGGACAGGGGGCGCGTTCGGCGAACTGTTTTTT
few	NA	TRBV12-3/TRBV12-4	TRBJ1-1	CASRYQWAQNTEAFF	TGTGCCAGCAGATATCAGTGGGCCCAGAACACTGAAGCTTTCTTT
many	NA	TRBV19	TRBJ2-5	CASSIGDGETQYF	TGTGCCAGTAGTATAGGGGACGGGGAGACCCAGTACTTC
NA	NA	TRBV12-3/TRBV12-4	TRBJ2-1	CASSFRGPNEQFF	TGTGCCAGCAGTTTTAGGGGACCAAATGAGCAGTTCTTC
once	TRBD1	TRBV20-1	TRBJ1-5	CSARSQGARSNQPQHF	TGCAGTGCTAGGAGTCAGGGGGCGCGGAGCAATCAGCCCCAGCATTTT
NA	NA	TRBV16	TRBJ1-3	CASSQSRGGGNTIYF	TGTGCCAGCAGCCAATCACGGGGAGGTGGAAACACCATATATTTT
few	NA	TRBV28	TRBJ2-1	CASRLGAAYNEQFF	TGTGCCAGCAGACTAGGAGCGGCCTACAATGAGCAGTTCTTC
NA	NA	TRBV20-1	TRBJ2-4	CSARSSAGTEVKNIQYF	TGCAGTGCTAGATCCTCGGCCGGGACGGAGGTCAAAAACATTCAGTACTTC
few	NA	TRBV28	TRBJ2-6	CASSFHHSGANVLTF	TGTGCCAGCAGTTTCCATCACTCTGGGGCCAACGTCCTGACTTTC
few	NA	TRBV27	TRBJ2-7	CASSPGGYEQYF	TGTGCCAGCAGCCCCGGGGGTTACGAGCAGTACTTC
few	NA	TRBV10-1	TRBJ2-5	CASSESAGALRETQYF	TGCGCCAGCAGTGAGTCGGCTGGGGCGCTAAGAGAGACCCAGTACTTC